The present T cell receptor (beta chain) was sequenced within a study of blood T cells in healthy people across ages. Study-level information: For every two T cells, template switching captured about one barcoded beta molecule. Study-level findings and limits: Donor CMV infection status was unknown, possibly confounding age-related changes in expanded clonotypes. Across samples, TCR beta diversity tracked strongly with naive T cell percentage. Both higher diversity and more naive CD4+ cells marked long-lived donors when set against aged donors.

Germline assignment: CDR1 SGHTA and CDR2 FQGNSA. This CDR3 region has 18 residues. V was trimmed by 5 bases and J by 4 bases, leaving 25 bases between them. This clonotype was found a few times. What it recognizes is unknown. Next came a second PCR, run for about 6 to 12 cycles, which used a sample-barcoded 5' primer along with a J-beta primer mix. TCRdb called the 5' RACE reads again in MiXCR, with one record for every CDR3 protein. The profile covers 650,000 to 1,000,000 distinct CDR3 sequences, with roughly 35% appearing a single time and approximately 13% taken by the ten largest. The chain joins TRBV7-2 to TRBJ2-3; D assignment may be TRBD1 or TRBD2 (5 bases each). The source material was blood. This receptor was taken from a man aged 18 to 30 in good health. The CDR3 bases are TGTGCCAGCAGCCCTGTAGGGAGACAGTTCCCTAAGCCAGATACGCAGTATTTT. It codes for CASSPVGRQFPKPDTQYF.